The 27 T cell receptor beta chains reported below all come from one sample, sequenced in a study of OX40 agonist ivuxolimab in advanced cancers. TCRdb keeps only in-frame clones here, not all; method: immunoSEQ multiplex PCR. The data hold 60,000 to 70,000 clones, with around 83% observed a single time. The sequences come from CD4+ or CD8+ T cells sorted from blood, collected in a trial of the OX40 agonist ivuxolimab. These receptors were collected from an adult with an advanced solid tumor such as melanoma, head and neck, liver or kidney cancer.

This clone was observed once. The chain joins TRBV4-1 to TRBJ2-3, with D perhaps TRBD1 (6 bases). Germline CDR1 MGHRA, CDR2 YSYEKL. Trimming shortened V by 2 bases and J by 3 bases, and 15 bases separated the two germline ends. This CDR3 spans 16 amino acids. The CDR3 spells CASSQSVAGDTDTQYF. CDR3 DNA: TGCGCCAGCAGCCAATCCGTGGCAGGGGATACAGATACGCAGTATTTT.

The CDR3 coding sequence is TGTGCCAGCAGTGAAAAGGACTCCTCCTACAATGAGCAGTTCTTC. Encoded protein: CASSEKDSSYNEQFF. The V gene is TRBV6-4, the J gene TRBJ2-1; D may be TRBD2 (5 bases). Germline V gene data show CDR1 as MRHNA and CDR2 as SNTAGT. This CDR3 has 15 residues. The ends were cut back, 3 bases at V and 0 bases at J, with 9 bases in the middle.

This chain joins TRBV5-1 and TRBJ2-7; 7 positions match TRBD1. V trimming: 4 bases; J trimming: 5 bases; junction bases outside the gene matches: 15. CDR3 length: 16 amino acids. Germline CDR1 is SGHRS and CDR2 is YFSETQ. CDR3 coding DNA: TGCGCCAGCAGCCCTCTGGCCGACAGGGCTCGGAACGAGCAGTACTTC. It yields the protein CASSPLADRARNEQYF.

The V gene is TRBV5-1, the J gene TRBJ1-5, with a tentative D call TRBD1 (5 bases). This CDR3 is built from 15 residues. The V end was cut by 4 bases, the J end by 5 bases, with 16 bases between. Germline V lookup: CDR1 SGHRS, CDR2 YFSETQ. The CDR3 reads CASSRHGRDDQPQHF. In DNA, the CDR3 is TGCGCCAGCAGCCGTCACGGCAGGGACGATCAGCCCCAGCATTTT. Filled out from reference TRBV5-1 and TRBJ1-5, the complete variable domain reads KAGVTQTPRYLIKTRGQQVTLSCSPISGHRSVSWYQQTPGQGLQFLFEYFSETQRNKGNFPGRFSGRQFSNSRSEMNVSTLELGDSALYLCASSRHGRDDQPQHFGDGTRLSIL.

V and J are TRBV4-1 and TRBJ1-2, with D unresolved. V was clipped by 0 bases and J by 4 bases, with 12 bases between them. Germline loops: CDR1 MGHRA, CDR2 YSYEKL. The CDR3 has 15 amino acids. CDR3 residues: CASSQEVPQPYGYTF. The CDR3 DNA is TGCGCCAGCAGCCAAGAGGTACCACAGCCCTATGGCTACACCTTC.

The V call is TRBV5-1, the J call TRBJ1-2; D gene ambiguous. CDR1 and CDR2 (germline): SGHRS, YFSETQ. The CDR3 length is 16 residues. Trimming stripped 1 base from V and 0 bases from J, with 13 bases between. Here the CDR3 DNA reads TGCGCCAGCAGCTTGTATTGGGCCGCTGCTAACTATGGCTACACCTTC. Amino acid sequence: CASSLYWAAANYGYTF.

The V call is TRBV4-3, the J call TRBJ2-1; 10 positions agree with TRBD2. Germline V lookup: CDR1 LGHNA, CDR2 YSLEER. Trimming removed 0 bases from V and 0 bases from J; junction bases left unmatched: 8. This CDR3 is built from 19 residues. Here the CDR3 reads CASSQDVAGGQSSYNEQFF. The CDR3, as DNA: TGCGCCAGCAGCCAAGATGTAGCGGGAGGCCAGAGCTCCTACAATGAGCAGTTCTTC.

The J gene is TRBJ2-3, the V gene TRBV12-5; TRBD2 is a possible D gene (6 bases). In germline, CDR1 is LGHNT, CDR2 FRNRAP. Between the trimmed V and J ends, which lost 0 bases and 0 bases, there was a span of 10 bases. CDR3 length equals 16 residues. The DNA for the CDR3 is TGTGCTAGTGGTTTGGTACTAGCCGCTAGCACAGATACGCAGTATTTT. It codes for CASGLVLAASTDTQYF.

V and J are TRBV2 and TRBJ1-1; D is unclear. Germline-derived CDR1 and CDR2 are SNHLY and FYNNEI. V lost 8 bases to trimming and J lost 1 base, with 5 bases between them. This CDR3 is built from 11 residues. The CDR3 nucleotides read TGTGCCAGCTCTGAGAACACTGAAGCTTTCTTT. Protein: CASSENTEAFF.

This clone was observed a few times. This chain joins TRBV30 and TRBJ2-1; 10 bases align to TRBD2. J lost 9 bases, V lost 5 bases, and 16 bases had no gene match. This CDR3 contains 16 residues. Germline V gene lookup returns CDR1 GTSNPN and CDR2 SVGIG (reference sequence). CDR3 nucleotides: TGTGCCTGGGCAGGTCTTGTAGCGGGAGGCGGGGGTGAGCAGTTCTTC. It yields the protein CAWAGLVAGGGGEQFF.

This chain joins TRBV7-6 and TRBJ2-1; 10 positions match TRBD2. This CDR3 spans 14 amino acids. J lost 7 bases, V lost 8 bases, and 8 bases had no gene match. Germline lookup yields CDR1 SGHVS and CDR2 FNYEAQ. In DNA form, the CDR3 reads TGTGCCAGCCGTGAGGCTAGCGGGAGTAATGAGCAGTTCTTC. This gives the protein CASREASGSNEQFF.

This clone has only one observation. This chain uses TRBV7-2 with TRBJ1-2, with D perhaps TRBD1 (6 bases). Trimming cost V 3 bases and J 8 bases, with 10 bases left between them. Looked up from germline, CDR1 is SGHTA and CDR2 is FQGNSA. The CDR3 totals 12 residues. The CDR3 region is CASSLQGLGYTF. The DNA for the CDR3 is TGTGCCAGCAGCTTGCAGGGGTTAGGCTACACCTTC.

This clone has a single count. The V and J genes are TRBV4-2 and TRBJ2-1; D may match TRBD1 or TRBD2 (5 bases each). The CDR3 runs 16 residues. Germline CDR1 and CDR2: LGHNA and YNFKEQ. V lost 3 bases, J lost 7 bases, and 19 bases lay in between. CDR3 sequence: CASSQPDRGHRNEQFF. The CDR3 coding sequence is TGTGCCAGCAGCCAGCCTGATCGGGGCCACCGAAATGAGCAGTTCTTC.

The chain uses TRBV18 and TRBJ2-7; 9 bases match TRBD2. Trimming at V came to 3 bases and at J to 6 bases, leaving 6 bases not matched to a gene. Germline V lookup: CDR1 KGHSH, CDR2 LQKENI. The CDR3 is 14 amino acids. This chain's CDR3 is CASSPSGSAGEQYF. CDR3 coding DNA: TGTGCCAGCTCACCTAGCGGGAGTGCGGGCGAGCAGTACTTC.

This clone was found a few times. The V and J genes are TRBV7-9 and TRBJ2-7; no definite D call. Germline-derived CDR1 and CDR2 are SEHNR and FQNEAQ (reference sequence). This CDR3 is 14 amino acids long. With 5 bases removed from V and 2 bases from J, the gap between germline ends came to 13 bases. CDR3 sequence (DNA): TGTGCCAGCAGCCTTTGGCCAGGAACCTACGAGCAGTACTTC. It encodes CASSLWPGTYEQYF.

This clone was recorded a few times. The gene calls are TRBV7-2 and TRBJ2-7; the D gene is possibly TRBD2 (5 bases). Germline V gene sequence: CDR1 SGHTA, CDR2 FQGNSA. Trimming took 5 bases from V and 7 from J, leaving 12 bases between them. The length of the CDR3 is 12 residues. The CDR3 coding sequence is TGTGCCAGCAGCACTTCACTAGGAGAGCAGTACTTC. Translated: CASSTSLGEQYF.

The chain links TRBV19 to TRBJ2-2; D is unresolved. The CDR3 loop spans 16 amino acids. Germline CDR1 LNHDA, CDR2 SQIVND (reference sequence). V lost 1 base to trimming and J lost 0 bases, with 9 bases between them. The CDR3 region is CASSIGAATNTGELFF. The CDR3 coding sequence is TGTGCCAGTAGTATAGGGGCAGCGACGAACACCGGGGAGCTGTTTTTT.

The V and J genes are TRBV7-9 and TRBJ2-3; TRBD1 matches at 9 bases. This CDR3 is built from 14 residues. Germline V CDR1 and CDR2: SEHNR, FQNEAQ (reference sequence). V lost 4 bases, J lost 6 bases, and 5 bases stayed unmatched. The CDR3 DNA reads as TGTGCCAGCAGCTCCGGACAGGGGTTTGATACGCAGTATTTT. Its protein is CASSSGQGFDTQYF.

The chain is built from TRBV7-2 and TRBJ2-5; perhaps D is TRBD1 or TRBD2 (6 bases each). This CDR3 region has 18 residues. Trimming removed 0 bases from V and 1 base from J, with 18 bases in between. Per the germline V gene, CDR1 is SGHTA and CDR2 is FQGNSA. The CDR3, as DNA: TGTGCCAGCAGCTTAGCCGTTGATGTGGGGGGCCCCCAAGAGACCCAGTACTTC. This gives the protein CASSLAVDVGGPQETQYF. The full variable domain, completed using reference TRBV7-2 and TRBJ2-5, is GAGVSQSPSNKVTEKGKDVELRCDPISGHTALYWYRQSLGQGLEFLIYFQGNSAPDKSGLPSDRFSAERTGGSVSTLTIQRTQQEDSAVYLCASSLAVDVGGPQETQYFGPGTRLLVL.

The chain has TRBV7-9 and TRBJ1-1, with 8 bases lining up with TRBD1. V gave up 5 bases and J gave up 1 base; unmatched junction bases: 6. From germline, CDR1 is SEHNR and CDR2 FQNEAQ (reference sequence). CDR3 length: 15 amino acids. CDR3 loop: CASSPTGGWNTEAFF. The CDR3 DNA reads TGTGCCAGCAGCCCCACAGGGGGTTGGAACACTGAAGCTTTCTTT.

The chain combines TRBV10-2 with TRBJ2-1, with a weak D call TRBD2 (6 bases). The V and J ends lost 3 bases and 7 bases respectively, with 13 bases between them. CDR1 WSHSY and CDR2 SAAADI come from the germline V gene. The CDR3 spans 14 residues. DNA for the CDR3: TGCGCCAGCAGTGATGGCGGGATAACGAATGAGCAGTTCTTC. Encoded protein: CASSDGGITNEQFF.

V is TRBV6-1 and J is TRBJ2-7, with 10 positions matching TRBD2. After removal of 7 bases from V and 2 bases from J, the junction contained 2 bases not matched to a gene. CDR1 is MNHNS, CDR2 SASEGT, per germline. This CDR3 has 13 amino acids. The CDR3: CASKTSGAYEQYF. CDR3 nucleotide sequence: TGTGCCAGCAAAACTAGCGGGGCCTACGAGCAGTACTTC.

The chain employs TRBV7-2 and TRBJ2-7, with 10 bases fitting TRBD2. The V gene's germline CDR1 is SGHTA and CDR2 FQGNSA. V gave up 5 bases and J gave up 3 bases; unmatched junction bases: 16. This CDR3 comprises 18 residues. DNA of the CDR3: TGTGCCAGCAGCACCGACTTCAGCGGGAGGGCTCTTATCTACGAGCAGTACTTC. Its protein is CASSTDFSGRALIYEQYF.

This sequence joins TRBV6-5 and TRBJ2-7, with 11 bases identical to TRBD2. Germline V gives CDR1 MNHEY, CDR2 SVGAGI. CDR3 length: 14 amino acids. The V gene end was trimmed by 5 bases and the J gene end by 3 bases; junction bases not matched to a gene: 3. The CDR3 nucleotides read TGTGCCAGCAGTCGACTAGCGGGAAGCTACGAGCAGTACTTC. It encodes CASSRLAGSYEQYF.

This clone turned up a few times. The chain couples TRBV6-1 to TRBJ1-3; no definite D call. Germline CDR1 is MNHNS and CDR2 is SASEGT. CDR3 length: 12 amino acids. V lost 2 bases, J lost 7 bases, and 6 bases lay in between. CDR3 nucleotides: TGTGCCAGCAGTGAATTCCCGAACACCATATATTTT. Protein product: CASSEFPNTIYF.

The V gene is TRBV15, the J gene TRBJ2-5; 11 positions agree with TRBD2. The CDR3 length is 15 residues. Unmatched junction bases numbered 3, after V lost 5 bases and J lost 1 base. The germline gives CDR1 LNHNV, CDR2 YYDKDF (reference sequence). The CDR3 is CATSGLAGLQETQYF. The CDR3, as DNA: TGTGCCACCAGCGGACTAGCGGGTCTCCAAGAGACCCAGTACTTC.

The rearrangement links TRBV6-6 to TRBJ2-2, with TRBD1 identical over 9 bases. Germline V gene data show CDR1 as MNHNY and CDR2 as SVGAGI (reference sequence). The length of the CDR3 is 15 residues. V trimming: 5 bases; J trimming: 5 bases; junction bases outside the gene matches: 6. CDR3 protein: CASSGQGRTTGELFF. The CDR3 coding sequence is TGTGCCAGCAGTGGACAGGGGAGAACGACCGGGGAGCTGTTTTTT.